This T cell receptor (beta chain) was identified during a study of metastatic and nonmetastatic thyroid tumors. Thyroid surgery took place with no prior treatment in any patient. Original analysis: Variation in CDR3 across clinicopathological groups served as the basis for constructing a distant-metastasis classifier in papillary thyroid cancer. Through MiXCR, TCRdb re-clonotyped the PCR reads. The authors' filters were not applied to this entry. This sample has roughly 30,000 clones, with approximately 19% found just once. Trimming cost V 10 bases and J 1 base, with 26 bases left between them. Germline lookup yields CDR1 MNHEY and CDR2 SMNVEV (reference sequence). This CDR3 region has 17 residues. This clone was observed a few times.

The receptor was derived from a female donor with papillary thyroid cancer or a benign thyroid nodule (not recorded which). Some clones in this sample may be carry-over from other donors' samples. Sequencing was performed on blood. V is TRBV27 and J is TRBJ2-7; possibly TRBD1 for D (5 bases). CDR3 nucleotides: TGTGCCATCCCTGGGGCAGGGCCCCGCGTTGTATCCTACGAGCAGTACTTC. It yields the protein CAIPGAGPRVVSYEQYF.